The T cell receptor (beta chain) under discussion was sequenced for a study of T cell repertoires in cytomegalovirus infection. Study-level background: Epitope selection comprised recently identified HLA-C-restricted CMV epitopes and well-studied HLA-B-restricted CMV epitopes.

Trimming cost V 3 bases and J 10 bases, with 16 bases left between them. CDR1 is SNHLY and CDR2 is FYNNEI in the germline V gene. The CDR3 extends over 14 amino acids. Note on this clonotype: Its antigen remains unknown.

Notes on the study in general: The response measured ex vivo was dominated by TCR beta clonotypes (HLA-C-restricted and CMV-specific).

TCRdb analysed the reads with MiXCR anew, one entry per CDR3 protein. The sample consists of about 920,000 distinct CDR3 sequences, roughly a third of them appearing once. The chain couples TRBV2 to TRBJ2-1; weak D call: TRBD2 (6 bases). The starting material was cultured CD8+ T cells from PBMCs, obtained from culture after CMV antigen stimulation. This TCR was recovered from a human donor in good health (CMV status not recorded). Some clones in this sample may be carry-over from other donors' samples. Written as DNA, the CDR3 is TGTGCCAGCAGTGACAGGGAGGCGACATGGGAGCAGTTCTTC. The encoded protein is CASSDREATWEQFF.